Listed below are T cell receptor beta chains from one sample, sequenced in a study of a mutant IDH1 vaccine in newly diagnosed glioma. TCRdb's table, derived via immunoSEQ multiplex PCR, lists solely in-frame clones and lacks some. The sample has some 30,000 clones; 75% to 85% are singletons. These receptors have no known antigen. The sample here was PBMCs, taken from a glioma patient whose treatment included an IDH1 peptide vaccine. The source of these receptors is a man aged 25-45 years with glioma. Both conserved end residues are part of each CDR3.

J	length	V	CDR3
TRBJ1-1	13	TRBV2	CATSGQMNTEAFF
TRBJ2-2	15	TRBV1	CTSSQEERNTGELFF
TRBJ1-1	14	TRBV4-1	CASSQADRNTEAFF
TRBJ1-2	15	TRBV7-2	CASSLTTGEDYGYTF
TRBJ1-5	15	TRBV5-8	CASSLAVTSNQPQHF
TRBJ1-3	14	TRBV10-3	CAISEGDVQNTIYF
TRBJ2-1	13	TRBV5-1	CASSLGGAAEQFF
TRBJ1-1	14	TRBV29-1	CSVEDDLLNTEAFF
TRBJ2-7	16	TRBV5-1	CASSQIAGGPSYEQYF
TRBJ1-3	16	TRBV30	CAWSSGTYNSGNTIYF
TRBJ2-2	13	TRBV29-1	CSATGLYTGELFF
TRBJ1-2	13	TRBV5-8	CASSALPGAGYTF
TRBJ2-1	15	TRBV5-5	CASSLPPGLATEQFF
TRBJ2-2	14	TRBV10-3	CAISASYYTGELFF
TRBJ2-7	15	TRBV5-1	CASSLTGAPSYEQYF
TRBJ2-3	15	TRBV6-4	CASSDSGGASDTQYF
TRBJ2-3	13	TRBV30	CAWSRGALDTQYF
TRBJ2-2	14	TRBV5-4	CASSPGLVPGELFF
TRBJ1-1	16	TRBV4-3	CASSQDWTGGGTEAFF
TRBJ2-7	12	TRBV6-1	CASSHRGGEQYF
TRBJ2-3	16	TRBV6-5	CASSYARDPGMGTQYF
TRBJ2-1	11	TRBV7-2	CASSQLREQFF
TRBJ2-5	13	TRBV30	CAWSVGWEGAQYF
TRBJ1-1	14	TRBV6-5	CASSPGPSGTEAFF
TRBJ1-5	15	TRBV6-1	CASRLGQDSNQPQHF
TRBJ2-5	13	TRBV5-8	CASSSGLWGTQYF
TRBJ1-1	10	TRBV20-1	CSASQGMAFF
TRBJ1-4	12	TRBV5-4	CASSYRTGGLVF
TRBJ2-7	14	TRBV7-9	CASSYSGTPYEQYF
TRBJ1-2	15	TRBV7-2	CASSLVGQGAQGYTF
TRBJ2-1	12	TRBV7-9	CASSFSSAEQFF
TRBJ2-6	15	TRBV30	CAWSVWGAGANVLTF
TRBJ2-2	14	TRBV18	CASTHGLAGGELFF
TRBJ2-7	12	TRBV5-6	CASSTGTYEQYF
TRBJ1-2	13	TRBV30	CAWSVDLGSGYTF
TRBJ2-7	14	TRBV18	CASSSTGLGGEQYF
TRBJ2-5	14	TRBV5-5	CASSRTEYQETQYF
TRBJ1-6	14	TRBV25-1	CAYGHGRGDSPLHF
TRBJ1-1	16	TRBV18	CASSPRGQGVTTEAFF
TRBJ2-5	15	TRBV6-5	CASSSTSGGGETQYF
TRBJ1-4	14	TRBV30	CAWRPGLSNEKLFF